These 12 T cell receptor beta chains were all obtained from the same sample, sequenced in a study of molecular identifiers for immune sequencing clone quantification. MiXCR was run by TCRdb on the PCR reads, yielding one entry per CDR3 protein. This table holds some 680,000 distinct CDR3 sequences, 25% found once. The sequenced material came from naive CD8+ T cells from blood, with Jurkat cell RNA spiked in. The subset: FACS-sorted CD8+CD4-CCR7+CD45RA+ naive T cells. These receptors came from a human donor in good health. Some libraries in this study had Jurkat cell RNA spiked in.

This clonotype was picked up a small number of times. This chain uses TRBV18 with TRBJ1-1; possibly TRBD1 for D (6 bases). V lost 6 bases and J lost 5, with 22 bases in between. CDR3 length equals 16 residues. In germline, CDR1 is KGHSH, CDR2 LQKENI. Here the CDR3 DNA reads TGTGCCAGCTCTCCCGGGGGGGGGCTGGATAGAACTGAAGCTTTCTTT. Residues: CASSPGGGLDRTEAFF. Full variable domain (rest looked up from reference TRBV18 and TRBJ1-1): NAGVMQNPRHLVRRRGQEARLRCSPMKGHSHVYWYRQLPEEGLKFMVYLQKENIIDESGMPKERFSAEFPKEGPSILRIQQVVRGDSAAYFCASSPGGGLDRTEAFFGQGTRLTVV.

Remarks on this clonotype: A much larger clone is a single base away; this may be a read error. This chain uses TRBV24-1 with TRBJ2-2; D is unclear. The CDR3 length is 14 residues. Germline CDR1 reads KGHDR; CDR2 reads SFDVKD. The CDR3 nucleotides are TGTGCCACCAGTGATTGGGCGAACCCCGGGGAGCTGTTTTTT. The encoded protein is CATSDWANPGELFF.

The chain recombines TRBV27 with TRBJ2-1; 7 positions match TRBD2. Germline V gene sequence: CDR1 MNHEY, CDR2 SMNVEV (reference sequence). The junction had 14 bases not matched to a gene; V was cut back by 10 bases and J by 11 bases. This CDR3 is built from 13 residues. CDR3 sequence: CATRGLQFEQQFF. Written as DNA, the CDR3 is TGTGCCACCCGGGGACTACAGTTTGAACAGCAGTTCTTC.

CDR3 in amino acids: CATLSSTGSGANVLTF. The DNA for the CDR3 is TGTGCCACCCTCTCCTCGACAGGATCTGGGGCCAACGTCCTGACTTTC. The chain employs TRBV27 and TRBJ2-6; perhaps TRBD1 as D (6 bases). CDR3 length: 16 amino acids. V was shortened by 10 bases and J by 1 base, with 17 bases between the two germline ends. In germline, CDR1 is MNHEY, CDR2 SMNVEV (reference sequence).

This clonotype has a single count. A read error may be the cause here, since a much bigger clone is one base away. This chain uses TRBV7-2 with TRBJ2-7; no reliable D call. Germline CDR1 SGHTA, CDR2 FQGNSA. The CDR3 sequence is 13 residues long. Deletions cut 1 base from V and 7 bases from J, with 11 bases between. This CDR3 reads CASSLVELREQYF. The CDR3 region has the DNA TGTGCCAGCAGCTTAGTGGAGTTGAGGGAGCAGTACTTC.

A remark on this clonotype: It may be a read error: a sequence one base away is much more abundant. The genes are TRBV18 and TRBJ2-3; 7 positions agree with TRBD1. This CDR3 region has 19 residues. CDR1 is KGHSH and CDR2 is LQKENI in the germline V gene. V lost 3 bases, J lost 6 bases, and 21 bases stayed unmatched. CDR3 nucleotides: TGTGCCAGCTCACCCACCTACCAAGACGACAGGGCTCCGTCCGATACGCAGTATTTT. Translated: CASSPTYQDDRAPSDTQYF.

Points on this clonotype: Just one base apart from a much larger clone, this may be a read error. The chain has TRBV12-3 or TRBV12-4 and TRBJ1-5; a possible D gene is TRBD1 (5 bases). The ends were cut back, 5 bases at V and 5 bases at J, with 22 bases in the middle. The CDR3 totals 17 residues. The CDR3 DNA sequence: TGTGCCAGCAGTCCCCTTCCAGCTACGACAGCAGATCAGCCCCAGCATTTT. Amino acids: CASSPLPATTADQPQHF.

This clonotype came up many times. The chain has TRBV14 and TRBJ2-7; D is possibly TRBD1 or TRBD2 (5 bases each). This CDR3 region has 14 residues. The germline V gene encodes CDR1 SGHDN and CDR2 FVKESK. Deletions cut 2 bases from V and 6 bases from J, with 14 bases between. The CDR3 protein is CASSQTGTQVEQYF. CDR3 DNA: TGTGCCAGCAGCCAAACCGGGACCCAGGTCGAGCAGTACTTC.

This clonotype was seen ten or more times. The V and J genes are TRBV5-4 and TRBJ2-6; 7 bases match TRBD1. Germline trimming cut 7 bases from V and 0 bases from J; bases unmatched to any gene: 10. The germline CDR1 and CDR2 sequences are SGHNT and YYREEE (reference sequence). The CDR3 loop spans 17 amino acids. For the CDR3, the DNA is TGTGCCAGCTACTCACGGGACAGCGGCTCTGGGGCCAACGTCCTGACTTTC. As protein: CASYSRDSGSGANVLTF.

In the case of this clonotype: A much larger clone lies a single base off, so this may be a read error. The CDR3 loop reads CASTYGSGSYKQFF. The CDR3 nucleotides read TGTGCCAGCACCTATGGCAGCGGGAGCTATAAGCAGTTCTTC. The J gene is TRBJ2-1, the V gene TRBV6-2 or TRBV6-3; 8 positions match TRBD2. Germline values: CDR1 MNHEY, CDR2 SVGEGT. This CDR3 contains 14 residues. V was pared by 7 bases and J by 11 bases, with 13 bases of the junction left unmatched.

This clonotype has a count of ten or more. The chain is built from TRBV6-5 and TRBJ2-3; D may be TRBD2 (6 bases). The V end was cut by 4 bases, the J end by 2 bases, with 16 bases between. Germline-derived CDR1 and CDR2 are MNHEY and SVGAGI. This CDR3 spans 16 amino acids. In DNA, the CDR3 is TGTGCCAGCAGTTGGAATTCGGGACTCAACACAGATACGCAGTATTTT. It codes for CASSWNSGLNTDTQYF.

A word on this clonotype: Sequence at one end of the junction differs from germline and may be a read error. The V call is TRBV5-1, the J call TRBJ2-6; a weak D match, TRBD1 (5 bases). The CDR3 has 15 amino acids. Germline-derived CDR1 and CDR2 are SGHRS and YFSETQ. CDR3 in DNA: TGCGCCAGCAGCTTTCAGGGCCCTGGGCCCAACGTCCTGACTTTC. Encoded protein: CASSFQGPGPNVLTF.